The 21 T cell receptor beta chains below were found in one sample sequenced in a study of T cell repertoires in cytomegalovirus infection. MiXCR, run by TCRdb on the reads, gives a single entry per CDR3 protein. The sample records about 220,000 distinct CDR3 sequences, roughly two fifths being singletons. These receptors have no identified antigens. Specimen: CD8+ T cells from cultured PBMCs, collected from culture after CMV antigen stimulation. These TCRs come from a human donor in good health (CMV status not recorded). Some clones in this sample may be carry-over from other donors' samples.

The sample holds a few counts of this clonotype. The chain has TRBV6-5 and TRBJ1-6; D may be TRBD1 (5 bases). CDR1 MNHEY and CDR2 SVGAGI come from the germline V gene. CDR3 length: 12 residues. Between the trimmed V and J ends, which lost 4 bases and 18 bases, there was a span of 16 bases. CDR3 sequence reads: CASSSGTSPTHF. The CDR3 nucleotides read TGTGCCAGCAGTTCCGGGACCTCGCCCACCCACTTT.

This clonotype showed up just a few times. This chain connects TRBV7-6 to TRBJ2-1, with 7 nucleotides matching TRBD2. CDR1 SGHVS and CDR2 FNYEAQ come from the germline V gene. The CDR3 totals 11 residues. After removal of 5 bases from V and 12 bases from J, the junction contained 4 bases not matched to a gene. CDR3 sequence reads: CASSRGEGQFF. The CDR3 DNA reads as TGTGCCAGCAGCCGGGGGGAGGGGCAGTTCTTC.

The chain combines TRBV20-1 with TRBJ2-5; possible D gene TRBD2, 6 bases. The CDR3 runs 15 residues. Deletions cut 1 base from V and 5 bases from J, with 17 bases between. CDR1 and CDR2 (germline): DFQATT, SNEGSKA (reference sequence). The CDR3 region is CSARGTPGVEETQYF. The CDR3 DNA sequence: TGCAGTGCTAGAGGAACGCCGGGAGTCGAGGAGACCCAGTACTTC.

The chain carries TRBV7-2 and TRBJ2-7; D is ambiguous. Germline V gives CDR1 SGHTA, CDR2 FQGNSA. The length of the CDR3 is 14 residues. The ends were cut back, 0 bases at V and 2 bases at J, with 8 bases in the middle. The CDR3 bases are TGTGCCAGCAGCTTAGCGAGACGAGCCTACGAGCAGTACTTC. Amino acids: CASSLARRAYEQYF.

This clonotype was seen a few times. DNA for the CDR3: TGTGCCAGCACCGGGGGAGATCAGCCCCAGCATTTT. Amino acid sequence: CASTGGDQPQHF. V gene TRBV6-6 combines with J gene TRBJ1-5; maybe TRBD1 (5 bases). V was shortened by 7 bases and J by 5 bases, with 9 bases between the two germline ends. Per germline, CDR1 MNHNY and CDR2 SVGAGI (reference sequence). The length of the CDR3 is 12 residues.

The DNA of the CDR3 is TGCGCCAGCAACGAGGAGGCATTTGAAACCCAGTACTTC. Amino acid sequence: CASNEEAFETQYF. The chain employs TRBV10-2 and TRBJ2-5; weak D call: TRBD2 (5 bases). Trimming shortened V by 7 bases and J by 8 bases, and 17 bases separated the two germline ends. The CDR3 spans 13 residues. Germline values: CDR1 WSHSY, CDR2 SAAADI.

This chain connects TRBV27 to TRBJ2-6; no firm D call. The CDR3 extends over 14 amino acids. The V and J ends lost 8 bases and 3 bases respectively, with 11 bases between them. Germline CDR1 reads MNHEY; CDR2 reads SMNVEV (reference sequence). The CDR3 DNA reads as TGTGCCAGCCGCGTCGGGTATGGGGCCAACGTCCTGACTTTC. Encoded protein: CASRVGYGANVLTF.

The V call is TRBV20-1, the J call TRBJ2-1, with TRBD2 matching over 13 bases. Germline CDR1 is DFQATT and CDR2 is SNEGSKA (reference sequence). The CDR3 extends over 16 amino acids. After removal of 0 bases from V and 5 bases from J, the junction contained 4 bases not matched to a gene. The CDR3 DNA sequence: TGCAGTGCTAGAGATCACGGGACTAGCGGGGACAATGAGCAGTTCTTC. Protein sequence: CSARDHGTSGDNEQFF.

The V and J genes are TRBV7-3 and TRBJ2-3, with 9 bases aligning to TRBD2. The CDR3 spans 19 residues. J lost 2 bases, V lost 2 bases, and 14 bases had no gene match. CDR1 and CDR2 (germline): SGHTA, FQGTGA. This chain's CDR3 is CASSLAPPASGMSTDTQYF. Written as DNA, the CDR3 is TGTGCCAGCAGCTTAGCCCCCCCGGCTAGCGGGATGTCCACAGATACGCAGTATTTT.

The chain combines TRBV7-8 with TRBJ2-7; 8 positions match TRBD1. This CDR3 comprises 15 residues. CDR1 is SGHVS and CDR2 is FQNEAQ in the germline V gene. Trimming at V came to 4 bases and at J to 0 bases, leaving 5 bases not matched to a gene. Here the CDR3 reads CASSYYRGSSYEQYF. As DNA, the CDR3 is TGTGCCAGCAGCTACTACAGGGGGAGCTCCTACGAGCAGTACTTC.

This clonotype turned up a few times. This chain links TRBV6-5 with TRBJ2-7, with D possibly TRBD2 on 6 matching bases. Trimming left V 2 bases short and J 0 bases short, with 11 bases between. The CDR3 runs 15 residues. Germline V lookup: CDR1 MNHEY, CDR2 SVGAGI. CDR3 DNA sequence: TGTGCCAGCAGTTACGATATCGGGGGCTCCTACGAGCAGTACTTC. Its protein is CASSYDIGGSYEQYF.

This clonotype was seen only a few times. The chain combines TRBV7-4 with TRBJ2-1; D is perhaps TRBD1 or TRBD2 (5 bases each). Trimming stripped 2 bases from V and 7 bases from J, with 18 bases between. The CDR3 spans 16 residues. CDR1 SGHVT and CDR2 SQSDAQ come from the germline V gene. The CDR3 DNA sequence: TGTGCCAGCAGCTTATTGACTGGGGACCTGAAGAATGAGCAGTTCTTC. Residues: CASSLLTGDLKNEQFF.

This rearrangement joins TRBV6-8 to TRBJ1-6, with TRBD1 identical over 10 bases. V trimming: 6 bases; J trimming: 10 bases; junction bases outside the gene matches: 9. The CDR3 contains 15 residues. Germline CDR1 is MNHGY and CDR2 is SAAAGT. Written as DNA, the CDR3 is TGTGCCAGCAGGACGTCGACAGGGGGCCGCTCACCCCTCCACTTT. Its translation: CASRTSTGGRSPLHF.

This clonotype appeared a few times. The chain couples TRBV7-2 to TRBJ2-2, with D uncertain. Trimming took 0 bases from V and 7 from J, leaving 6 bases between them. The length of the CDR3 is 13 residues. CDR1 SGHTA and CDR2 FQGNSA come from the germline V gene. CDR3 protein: CASSLARGGELFF. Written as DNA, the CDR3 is TGTGCCAGCAGCTTAGCGCGAGGCGGGGAGCTGTTTTTT.

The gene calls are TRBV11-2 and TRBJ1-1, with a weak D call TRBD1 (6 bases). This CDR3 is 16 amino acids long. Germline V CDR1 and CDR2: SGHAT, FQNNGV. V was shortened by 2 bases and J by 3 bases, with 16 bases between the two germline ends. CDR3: CASSLSGGRKDTEAFF. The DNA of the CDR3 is TGTGCCAGCAGCTTAAGCGGGGGGCGAAAGGACACTGAAGCTTTCTTT.

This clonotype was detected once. The CDR3 reads CASGEGTGNADTQYF. The CDR3 nucleotides read TGTGCCAGCGGGGAGGGGACAGGGAATGCAGATACGCAGTATTTT. V is TRBV25-1 and J is TRBJ2-3; TRBD1 matches at 9 bases. The CDR3 has 15 amino acids. V was clipped by 8 bases and J by 4 bases; unmatched bases: 10. Germline V gives CDR1 MGHDK, CDR2 SYGVNS.

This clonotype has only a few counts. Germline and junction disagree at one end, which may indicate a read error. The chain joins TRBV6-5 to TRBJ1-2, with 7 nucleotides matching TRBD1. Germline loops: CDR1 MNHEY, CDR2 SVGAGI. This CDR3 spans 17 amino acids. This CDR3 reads CASRVGTVRSGYYGYTF. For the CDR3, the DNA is TGTGCCAGCAGGGTCGGGACAGTAAGGTCGGGATACTACGGCTACACCTTC.

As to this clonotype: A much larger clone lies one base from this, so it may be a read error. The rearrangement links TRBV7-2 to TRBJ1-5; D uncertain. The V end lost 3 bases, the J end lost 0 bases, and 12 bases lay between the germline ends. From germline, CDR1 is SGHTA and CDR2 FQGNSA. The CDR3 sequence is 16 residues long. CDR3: CASSFVVINSNQPQHF. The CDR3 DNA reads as TGTGCCAGCAGCTTCGTAGTGATAAATAGCAATCAGCCCCAGCATTTT.

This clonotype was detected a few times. The CDR3 coding sequence is TGTGCCAGCGGTGTTACAGGATCCTCCTACGAGCAGTACTTC. This gives the protein CASGVTGSSYEQYF. The gene calls are TRBV6-6 and TRBJ2-7; D may be TRBD1 (5 bases). Germline V gives CDR1 MNHNY, CDR2 SVGAGI (reference sequence). The CDR3 sequence is 14 residues long. V was cut by 8 bases and J by 0 bases, with 14 bases left in between.

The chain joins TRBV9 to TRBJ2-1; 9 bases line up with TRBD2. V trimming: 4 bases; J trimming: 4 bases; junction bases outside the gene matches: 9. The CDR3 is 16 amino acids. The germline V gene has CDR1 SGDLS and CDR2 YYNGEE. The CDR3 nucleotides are TGTGCCAGCAGCCGTACCGCTAGCGGGGCTTACAATGAGCAGTTCTTC. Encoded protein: CASSRTASGAYNEQFF.

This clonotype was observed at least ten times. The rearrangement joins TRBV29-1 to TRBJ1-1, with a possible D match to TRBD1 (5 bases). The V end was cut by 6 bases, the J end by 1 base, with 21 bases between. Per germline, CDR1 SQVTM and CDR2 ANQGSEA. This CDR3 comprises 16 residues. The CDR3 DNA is TGCAGCGTGGCGGGACCCAGGAGTGGACCGAACACTGAAGCTTTCTTT. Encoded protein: CSVAGPRSGPNTEAFF. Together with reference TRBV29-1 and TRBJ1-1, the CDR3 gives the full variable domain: SAVISQKPSRDICQRGTSLTIQCQVDSQVTMMFWYRQQPGQSLTLIATANQGSEATYESGFVIDKFPISRPNLTFSTLTVSNMSPEDSSIYLCSVAGPRSGPNTEAFFGQGTRLTVV.